The 18 T cell receptor beta chains given below trace back to one sample, sequenced in a study of cytomegalovirus exposure and HLA in healthy donors. Generated by immunoSEQ multiplex PCR, the TCRdb table keeps only in-frame clones and is missing some. This sample carries roughly 300,000 clones, roughly 88% of them seen once, and the ten largest clones take over 0.7%. Input material: PBMCs. The receptors originated from a woman in her late teens or twenties in good health and CMV-seronegative.

This chain connects TRBV6-5 to TRBJ2-7; 9 nucleotides align to TRBD2. CDR3 length equals 13 residues. CDR1 and CDR2 (germline): MNHEY, SVGAGI. After removal of 1 base from V and 11 bases from J, the junction contained 6 bases not matched to a gene. This CDR3 is CASSYLREGNKYF. The CDR3 nucleotides are TGTGCCAGCAGTTACTTGCGGGAGGGGAATAAGTACTTC.

This sequence joins TRBV15 and TRBJ2-3; TRBD2 matches 10 bases. V lost 2 bases and J lost 4; bases outside the gene matches: 3. Germline V gene lookup returns CDR1 LNHNV and CDR2 YYDKDF (reference sequence). The CDR3 is 15 amino acids. CDR3 coding DNA: TGTGCCACCAGCAGAAGCGGGAGGGCCTCAGATACGCAGTATTTT. As protein: CATSRSGRASDTQYF.

J is TRBJ1-2 and V is TRBV6-1; tentatively, D is TRBD1 (6 bases). CDR1 and CDR2 (germline): MNHNS, SASEGT. The length of the CDR3 is 12 residues. Deletions cut 2 bases from V and 8 bases from J, with 9 bases between. This CDR3 reads CASSEQGSGYTF. In nucleotides, the CDR3 is TGTGCCAGCAGTGAACAGGGGAGCGGCTACACCTTC.

The chain is built from TRBV27 and TRBJ2-1, with 8 bases lining up with TRBD2. V shed 6 bases and J 5 bases; nucleotides not matched to a gene: 6. The germline V gene has CDR1 MNHEY and CDR2 SMNVEV (reference sequence). The CDR3 is made up of 14 amino acids. The CDR3 is CASRRAGVHNEQFF. The CDR3, as DNA: TGTGCCAGCAGAAGAGCGGGAGTTCACAATGAGCAGTTCTTC.

The rearrangement uses TRBV12-1 and TRBJ1-2; the table's D call of TRBD1 was not tested on the DNA. TRBV12-1 represents a pseudogene. The CDR3 runs to 16 residues. For the CDR3, the DNA is TGTGCCAGCAGCTTTGGTATTCTCGGACAGGGCAATGGCTACACCTTC. As protein: CASSFGILGQGNGYTF.

The chain employs TRBV6-6 and TRBJ2-1; 7 bases line up with TRBD2. The V segment lost 6 bases and the J segment 3 bases; nucleotides outside the gene matches: 8. CDR1 and CDR2 from the germline V gene are MNHNY and SVGAGI (reference sequence). This CDR3 region has 15 residues. This CDR3 reads CASRSSGTNYNEQFF. The DNA of the CDR3 is TGTGCCAGCAGGAGTTCCGGGACTAACTACAATGAGCAGTTCTTC.

V gene TRBV19 combines with J gene TRBJ2-7; the D gene is possibly TRBD2 (5 bases). The CDR3 extends over 14 amino acids. In germline, CDR1 is LNHDA, CDR2 SQIVND (reference sequence). Trimming stripped 3 bases from V and 0 bases from J, with 9 bases between. The CDR3 DNA reads as TGTGCCAGTAGTATGAGGACTCCCTCCTACGAGCAGTACTTC. Translation gives CASSMRTPSYEQYF. The full variable domain, its missing parts supplied by reference TRBV19 and TRBJ2-7, is DGGITQSPKYLFRKEGQNVTLSCEQNLNHDAMYWYRQDPGQGLRLIYYSQIVNDFQKGDIAEGYSVSREKKESFPLTVTSAQKNPTAFYLCASSMRTPSYEQYFGPGTRLTVT.

The chain links TRBV15 to TRBJ2-1; 7 positions agree with TRBD1. Germline CDR1 LNHNV, CDR2 YYDKDF (reference sequence). The V segment lost 5 bases and the J segment 9 bases; nucleotides outside the gene matches: 10. CDR3 length: 14 amino acids. CDR3 coding DNA: TGTGCCACCAGCTCCCCGGCAGGGGGATTTGAGCAGTTCTTC. It codes for CATSSPAGGFEQFF. The full variable domain, completed using reference TRBV15 and TRBJ2-1, is DAMVIQNPRYQVTQFGKPVTLSCSQTLNHNVMYWYQQKSSQAPKLLFHYYDKDFNNEADTPDNFQSRRPNTSFCFLDIRSPGLGDTAMYLCATSSPAGGFEQFFGPGTRLTVL.

This chain joins TRBV10-3 and TRBJ2-2, with TRBD2 matching over 7 bases. Per germline, CDR1 ENHRY and CDR2 SYGVKD. V lost 8 bases, J lost 0 bases, and 9 bases stayed unmatched. The CDR3 runs to 16 residues. CDR3 loop: CAIRRIAGTNTGELFF. The CDR3 nucleotides read TGTGCCATCCGCCGAATAGCGGGTACGAACACCGGGGAGCTGTTTTTT.

The V gene is TRBV28, the J gene TRBJ1-4; D perhaps matches TRBD1 (5 bases). From germline, CDR1 is MDHEN and CDR2 SYDVKM. The ends were cut back, 2 bases at V and 7 bases at J, with 8 bases in the middle. This CDR3 is built from 13 residues. As DNA, the CDR3 is TGTGCCAGCAGTTTAGGGGGGGGTGAAAAACTGTTTTTT. It codes for CASSLGGGEKLFF.

V usage is TRBV30 and J usage is TRBJ2-7, with TRBD2 as a possible D gene (7 bases). Germline V gene data show CDR1 as GTSNPN and CDR2 as SVGIG (reference sequence). V was shortened by 8 bases and J by 4 bases, with 24 bases between the two germline ends. This CDR3 has 15 residues. CDR3 coding DNA: TGTGCCAGTGGAGGGGGGGAGACGGAAAAGTACGAGCAGTACTTC. Amino acid sequence: CASGGGETEKYEQYF.

The chain carries TRBV5-4 and TRBJ2-1, with 10 positions matching TRBD2. Germline CDR1 SGHNT, CDR2 YYREEE (reference sequence). The J segment lost 5 bases and the V segment lost 4 bases, leaving 9 bases of the junction unmatched. The length of the CDR3 is 16 residues. CDR3 sequence (DNA): TGTGCCAGCAGCACACTAGCGGGAAGTACCCACAATGAGCAGTTCTTC. It codes for CASSTLAGSTHNEQFF.

Here the CDR3 reads CASRETQGASTEAFF. The CDR3 region has the DNA TGTGCCAGCAGGGAGACACAGGGGGCGAGCACTGAAGCTTTCTTT. The rearrangement links TRBV2 to TRBJ1-1; TRBD1 agrees at 9 bases. The CDR3 length is 15 residues. The trim removed 6 bases at V and 4 bases at J, leaving 9 bases unmatched. CDR1 and CDR2 (germline): SNHLY, FYNNEI.

The J gene is TRBJ2-7, the V gene TRBV7-8; 11 bases match TRBD2. From germline, CDR1 is SGHVS and CDR2 FQNEAQ. The V and J ends lost 2 bases and 0 bases, in that order; junction bases with no gene match: 6. This CDR3 has 17 amino acids. The CDR3: CASSLRGTSGYSYEQYF. The CDR3 DNA follows: TGTGCCAGCAGCTTAAGAGGGACTAGCGGTTACTCCTACGAGCAGTACTTC. The entire variable domain, with the rest obtained from reference TRBV7-8 and TRBJ2-7, is as follows: GAGVSQSPRYKVAKRGQDVALRCDPISGHVSLFWYQQALGQGPEFLTYFQNEAQLDKSGLPSDRFFAERPEGSVSTLKIQRTQQEDSAVYLCASSLRGTSGYSYEQYFGPGTRLTVT.

The J gene is TRBJ2-7, the V gene TRBV9, with 10 bases lining up with TRBD1. J gave up 4 bases and V 4 bases, and 17 bases lay outside the gene matches. Germline V lookup: CDR1 SGDLS, CDR2 YYNGEE. CDR3 size: 18 residues. The DNA for the CDR3 is TGTGCCAGCAGCCCTCCCTACGGCGGGACAGGGGAAGAATACGAGCAGTACTTC. Protein: CASSPPYGGTGEEYEQYF.

The rearrangement uses TRBV27 and TRBJ2-6; D is unclear. This CDR3 spans 14 amino acids. Trimming took off 6 bases at V and 0 bases at J, with 6 bases between the two ends. Per the germline V gene, CDR1 is MNHEY and CDR2 is SMNVEV (reference sequence). CDR3: CASSAISGANVLTF. DNA for the CDR3: TGTGCCAGCAGCGCTATCTCTGGGGCCAACGTCCTGACTTTC.

This CDR3 is CASSHPASGSRTDTQYF. Here the CDR3 DNA reads TGCGCCAGCAGCCATCCCGCTAGCGGGAGTAGGACAGATACGCAGTATTTT. This chain connects TRBV4-1 to TRBJ2-3, with 10 bases that match TRBD2. Germline lookup yields CDR1 MGHRA and CDR2 YSYEKL. This CDR3 has 17 amino acids. The V and J ends lost 3 bases and 3 bases, in that order; junction bases with no gene match: 9.

This clone occurred once. The V call is TRBV9, the J call TRBJ2-3; D not certain. The CDR3 has 16 amino acids. V gave up 5 bases and J gave up 0 bases, with 16 bases separating them. The V gene's germline CDR1 is SGDLS and CDR2 YYNGEE. The DNA of the CDR3 is TGTGCCAGCAGTGAGAGTACGGCCAGGAGCACAGATACGCAGTATTTT. Protein: CASSESTARSTDTQYF.